The 25 T cell receptor beta chains listed next were all sequenced from one sample in a study of T cells in Graves' hyperthyroidism and ophthalmopathy. TCR beta CDR3 region amplification was performed from RNA transcripts. A set of HTBI primers served as the primers for a first-round RT-PCR of the TCR CDR3. Each CDR3 protein is one row after TCRdb ran MiXCR on the multiplex PCR reads. In the table there are 500,000 to 600,000 distinct CDR3 sequences, about 20% of which are singletons. Sequences were obtained from blood. These receptors were obtained from a man aged 40-49 years with Graves' ophthalmopathy.

There are a few counts of this clonotype. The V gene is TRBV5-1, the J gene TRBJ2-1; a weak D match, TRBD1 (5 bases). CDR3 size: 18 residues. Trimming cost V 0 bases and J 5 bases, with 21 bases left between them. Germline assignment: CDR1 SGHRS and CDR2 YFSETQ. The CDR3 nucleotides are TGCGCCAGCAGCTTGGGGGATTTTGGGTATTTAGGGGACAATGAGCAGTTCTTC. Residues: CASSLGDFGYLGDNEQFF.

In this sample, this clonotype turned up a few times. This chain joins TRBV18 and TRBJ2-2, with no clear D. The CDR3 sequence is 14 residues long. Germline CDR1 is KGHSH and CDR2 is LQKENI. The V end was cut by 3 bases, the J end by 1 base, with 6 bases between. As DNA, the CDR3 is TGTGCCAGCTCACCCAGGAGGAACACCGGGGAGCTGTTTTTT. As protein: CASSPRRNTGELFF.

The chain combines TRBV29-1 with TRBJ2-7, with 11 positions matching TRBD2. Germline V gene data show CDR1 as SQVTM and CDR2 as ANQGSEA. Trimming took 0 bases from V and 5 from J; bases not matched to a gene: 6. This CDR3 is built from 15 residues. The CDR3 protein is CSVEDLLAGGDEQYF. CDR3 nucleotides: TGCAGCGTTGAAGATCTGCTAGCGGGAGGAGACGAGCAGTACTTC.

The V gene is TRBV27, the J gene TRBJ2-7; D remains unclear. This CDR3 spans 15 amino acids. V was cut by 8 bases and J by 6 bases, with 23 bases left in between. Germline CDR1 and CDR2: MNHEY and SMNVEV (reference sequence). CDR3 nucleotides: TGTGCCAGCGGCCCTCATCTCCTTTTAGGAGCCGAGCAGTACTTC. Its protein is CASGPHLLLGAEQYF.

In its sample, this clonotype was seen many times. The rearrangement links TRBV5-1 to TRBJ2-1; D unresolved. The CDR3 runs to 14 residues. Trimming stripped 2 bases from V and 9 bases from J, with 15 bases between. CDR1 and CDR2 (germline): SGHRS, YFSETQ. The CDR3 nucleotides read TGCGCCAGCAGCTTTGAAGGGTCTACCACTGAGCAGTTCTTC. This gives the protein CASSFEGSTTEQFF.

The genes are TRBV28 and TRBJ2-4, with unresolved D. The V end was cut by 3 bases, the J end by 3 bases, with 6 bases between. CDR3 length: 13 amino acids. Germline V CDR1 and CDR2: MDHEN, SYDVKM. The CDR3 here is CASSLDGKNIQYF. Written as DNA, the CDR3 is TGTGCCAGCAGTTTGGACGGCAAAAACATTCAGTACTTC.

This clonotype was counted many times. Written as DNA, the CDR3 is TGTGCCAGCAGTTTTCGGAGGGGCCAACTTTATGGCTACACCTTC. This gives the protein CASSFRRGQLYGYTF. This rearrangement joins TRBV12-3 or TRBV12-4 to TRBJ1-2; perhaps TRBD1 as D (5 bases). V lost 3 bases and J lost 5, with 16 bases in between. The CDR3 contains 15 residues.

This clonotype was recorded a few times. The chain joins TRBV6-2 or TRBV6-3 to TRBJ1-1, with 7 bases identical to TRBD1. The CDR3 is 14 amino acids. V shed 5 bases, J shed 1 base, and the junction held 4 bases outside the gene matches. Germline values: CDR1 MNHEY, CDR2 SVGEGT. The DNA of the CDR3 is TGTGCCAGCAGTCAGGGACAGAGGAACACTGAAGCTTTCTTT. This sequence encodes CASSQGQRNTEAFF.

The table lists this clonotype with a few counts. This chain uses TRBV7-2 with TRBJ1-6; perhaps TRBD1 as D (6 bases). CDR1 is SGHTA and CDR2 is FQGNSA in the germline V gene. The CDR3 covers 18 residues. V was cut by 6 bases and J by 11 bases, with 29 bases left in between. The CDR3 DNA reads TGTGCCAGCAGAGAAAGGGATCCGAACAGGGCTTTTGATCCACCCCTCCACTTT. Translating it yields CASRERDPNRAFDPPLHF.

The rearrangement joins TRBV7-8 to TRBJ2-3; maybe TRBD1 (6 bases). V was trimmed by 8 bases and J by 4 bases, leaving 13 bases between them. From germline, CDR1 is SGHVS and CDR2 FQNEAQ. CDR3 size: 13 residues. The chain's CDR3 is CASQQGSADTQYF. CDR3 bases: TGTGCCAGCCAGCAGGGGTCCGCAGATACGCAGTATTTT.

This clonotype has just a few counts. The V and J genes are TRBV12-3 or TRBV12-4 and TRBJ1-2; D possibly corresponds to TRBD1 (6 bases). The CDR3 has 14 residues. The ends were cut back, 5 bases at V and 4 bases at J, with 14 bases in the middle. In DNA form, the CDR3 reads TGTGCCAGCAGTAGCTCGACAGGCTCCTATGGCTACACCTTC. Amino acid sequence: CASSSSTGSYGYTF.

Only a few counts were recorded for this clonotype. Being one base from a much bigger clone, this may be a read error. Written as DNA, the CDR3 is TGCGCCAGCAGGCCGGGGAGCGGGAGAGGGCCCCGGGGGGACGAGCAGTGCTTC. Encoded protein: CASRPGSGRGPRGDEQCF. The chain employs TRBV5-1 and TRBJ2-7; TRBD2 agrees at 8 bases. Germline V CDR1 and CDR2: SGHRS, YFSETQ. This CDR3 comprises 18 residues. Filled out from reference TRBV5-1 and TRBJ2-7, the complete variable domain reads KAGVTQTPRYLIKTRGQQVTLSCSPISGHRSVSWYQQTPGQGLQFLFEYFSETQRNKGNFPGRFSGRQFSNSRSEMNVSTLELGDSALYLCASRPGSGRGPRGDEQCFGPGTRLTVT.

This rearrangement joins TRBV4-2 to TRBJ2-7; 14 bases align to TRBD2. This CDR3 comprises 17 residues. J was trimmed by 0 bases and V by 6 bases; bases with no gene match: 7. CDR1 is LGHNA, CDR2 YNFKEQ, per germline. CDR3 coding DNA: TGTGCCAGCAGTCCGGGACTAGCGGGAGACCTCTCCTACGAGCAGTACTTC. It encodes CASSPGLAGDLSYEQYF.

This clonotype appeared many times. In DNA form, the CDR3 reads TGCAGTGCTCGCTCACTGAACACCGGGGAGCTGTTTTTT. It yields the protein CSARSLNTGELFF. The chain joins TRBV20-1 to TRBJ2-2; D is unresolved. V lost 5 bases and J lost 1, with 8 bases in between. CDR1 DFQATT and CDR2 SNEGSKA come from the germline V gene (reference sequence). The CDR3 length is 13 residues.

This clonotype was found many times. V usage is TRBV27 and J usage is TRBJ1-2, with 7 bases lining up with TRBD1. The V segment lost 3 bases and the J segment 3 bases; nucleotides outside the gene matches: 10. CDR1 is MNHEY and CDR2 is SMNVEV in the germline V gene (reference sequence). CDR3 length equals 16 residues. In nucleotides, the CDR3 is TGTGCCAGCAGTTTTCGGCTGAGACAGGGCCACTATGGCTACACCTTC. Translation gives CASSFRLRQGHYGYTF.

This clonotype came up a few times. The rearrangement joins TRBV27 to TRBJ2-1; D possibly uses TRBD1 or TRBD2 (5 bases each). Trimming left V 1 base short and J 4 bases short, with 17 bases between. Germline V lookup: CDR1 MNHEY, CDR2 SMNVEV (reference sequence). The CDR3 runs to 17 residues. Written as DNA, the CDR3 is TGTGCCAGCAGTTTATTTAGGCCAACGAGGGGTTACAATGAGCAGTTCTTC. It is translated as CASSLFRPTRGYNEQFF.

This clonotype was seen ten or more times. V is TRBV11-2 and J is TRBJ2-3, with D possibly called TRBD1 or TRBD2 (7 bases each). The germline V and J ends were trimmed by 5 bases and 1 base, with 13 bases remaining between them. This CDR3 has 15 amino acids. Looked up from germline, CDR1 is SGHAT and CDR2 is FQNNGV. The DNA for the CDR3 is TGTGCCAGCAGCCCCAGGGGGGGCGGCACAGATACGCAGTATTTT. Protein product: CASSPRGGGTDTQYF.

In its sample, this clonotype was seen a few times. The chain combines TRBV7-2 with TRBJ2-1; 11 bases match TRBD2. The CDR3 contains 15 residues. The junction had 1 base not matched to a gene; V was cut back by 6 bases and J by 0 bases. The V gene's germline CDR1 is SGHTA and CDR2 FQGNSA. This CDR3 reads CASSTSGSSYNEQFF. In DNA form, the CDR3 reads TGTGCCAGCAGTACTAGCGGGAGCTCCTACAATGAGCAGTTCTTC. Using reference TRBV7-2 and TRBJ2-1 for the parts outside the CDR3, the full variable domain is GAGVSQSPSNKVTEKGKDVELRCDPISGHTALYWYRQSLGQGLEFLIYFQGNSAPDKSGLPSDRFSAERTGGSVSTLTIQRTQQEDSAVYLCASSTSGSSYNEQFFGPGTRLTVL.

This clonotype was observed at least ten times. The V and J genes are TRBV20-1 and TRBJ2-7; 8 bases are a match to TRBD1. CDR1 and CDR2 (germline): DFQATT, SNEGSKA (reference sequence). Germline trimming cut 6 bases from V and 0 bases from J; bases unmatched to any gene: 10. CDR3 length: 15 amino acids. The CDR3 DNA sequence: TGCAGTGCCAGCCCCCAGACAGGGGCCTCCTACGAGCAGTACTTC. Translation gives CSASPQTGASYEQYF.

The chain employs TRBV16 and TRBJ2-5; 7 nucleotides align to TRBD1. This CDR3 contains 15 residues. Germline CDR1 KGHSY, CDR2 FQNENV. J lost 1 base, V lost 4 bases, and 6 bases had no gene match. The CDR3 DNA is TGTGCCAGCAGCCCTCAGGGACAGATCCAAGAGACCCAGTACTTC. This translates into CASSPQGQIQETQYF.

This chain links TRBV7-2 with TRBJ1-2; unclear D gene. The CDR3 runs 11 residues. V was cut by 5 bases and J by 7 bases, with 8 bases left in between. Per the germline V gene, CDR1 is SGHTA and CDR2 is FQGNSA. DNA of the CDR3: TGTGCCAGCAGCCAAAGTGGTGGCTACACCTTC. Translated: CASSQSGGYTF.

The chain is built from TRBV5-1 and TRBJ1-2, with D perhaps TRBD1 (5 bases). This CDR3 has 12 amino acids. Germline V CDR1 and CDR2: SGHRS, YFSETQ. V was pared by 0 bases and J by 13 bases, with 13 bases between. CDR3 bases: TGCGCCAGCAGCTTGGCCGGGGATGGGGGCACCTTC. This gives the protein CASSLAGDGGTF.

This rearrangement joins TRBV6-5 to TRBJ2-5, with D tentatively TRBD2 (6 bases). V was cut by 2 bases and J by 4 bases, with 11 bases left in between. The CDR3 is made up of 14 amino acids. Per the germline V gene, CDR1 is MNHEY and CDR2 is SVGAGI. In nucleotides, the CDR3 is TGTGCCAGCAGTTACGATTCTAGCGCAGAGACCCAGTACTTC. Protein sequence: CASSYDSSAETQYF.

The chain employs TRBV7-3 and TRBJ2-3, with a possible D match to TRBD2 (6 bases). The CDR3 has 15 residues. The germline CDR1 and CDR2 sequences are SGHTA and FQGTGA. Trimming took off 4 bases at V and 5 bases at J, with 16 bases between the two ends. In DNA form, the CDR3 reads TGTGCCAGCAGCTCTTACGGGAGAGTAATAGATACGCAGTATTTT. This gives the protein CASSSYGRVIDTQYF.

This clonotype was seen repeatedly, ten times or more. The chain has TRBV6-6 and TRBJ2-7; D unclear. V gave up 2 bases and J gave up 6 bases, with 14 bases separating them. The length of the CDR3 is 14 residues. Germline V gene sequence: CDR1 MNHNY, CDR2 SVGAGI (reference sequence). The CDR3 loop is CASSYGVSKGEQYF. The CDR3 DNA is TGTGCCAGCAGTTACGGAGTCTCTAAGGGCGAGCAGTACTTC.